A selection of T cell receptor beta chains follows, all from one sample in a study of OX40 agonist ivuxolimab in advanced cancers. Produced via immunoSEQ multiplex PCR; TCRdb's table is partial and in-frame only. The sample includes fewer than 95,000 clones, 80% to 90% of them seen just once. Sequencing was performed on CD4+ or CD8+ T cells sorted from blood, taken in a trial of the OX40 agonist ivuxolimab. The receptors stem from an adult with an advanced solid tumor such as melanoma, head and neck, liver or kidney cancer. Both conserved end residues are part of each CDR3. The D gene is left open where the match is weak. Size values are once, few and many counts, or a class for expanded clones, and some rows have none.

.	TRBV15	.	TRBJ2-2	CATSRDLGLSGELFF	TGTGCCACCAGCAGAGATCTTGGACTCAGCGGGGAGCTGTTTTTT
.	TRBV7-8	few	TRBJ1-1	CASSQGSAEAFF	TGTGCCAGCAGCCAGGGGAGCGCTGAAGCTTTCTTT
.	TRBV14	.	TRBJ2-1	CASSLQGGPGNEQFF	TGTGCCAGCAGCCTTCAGGGGGGGCCGGGGAATGAGCAGTTCTTC
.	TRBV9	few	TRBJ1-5	CASSVEGSNQPQHF	TGTGCCAGCAGCGTAGAAGGGAGCAATCAGCCCCAGCATTTT
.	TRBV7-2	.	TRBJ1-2	CASSFYGEGGYTF	TGTGCCAGCAGCTTTTACGGGGAGGGAGGCTACACCTTC
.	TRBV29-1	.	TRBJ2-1	CSVDGQYNEQFF	TGCAGCGTAGATGGACAGTACAATGAGCAGTTCTTC
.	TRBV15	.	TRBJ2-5	CATSVPPGETQYF	TGTGCCACCAGCGTGCCGCCAGGAGAGACCCAGTACTTC
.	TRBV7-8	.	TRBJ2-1	CASSPSNNEQFF	TGTGCCAGCAGCCCCTCCAACAATGAGCAGTTCTTC
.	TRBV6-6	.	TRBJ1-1	CASIHPGEAFF	TGTGCCAGCATCCACCCCGGGGAAGCTTTCTTT
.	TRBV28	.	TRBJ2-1	CATTRREQFF	TGTGCCACAACTAGGCGTGAGCAGTTCTTC
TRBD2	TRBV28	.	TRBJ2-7	CASSSPGLVANAYEQYF	TGTGCCAGCAGTTCGCCGGGACTAGTAGCGAATGCCTACGAGCAGTACTTC
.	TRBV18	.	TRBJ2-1	CASSPNELARYNEQFF	TGTGCCAGCTCACCGAACGAGCTAGCGAGATACAATGAGCAGTTCTTC
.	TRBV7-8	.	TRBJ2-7	CASSRGGYEQYF	TGTGCCAGCAGCCGAGGTGGGTACGAGCAGTACTTC
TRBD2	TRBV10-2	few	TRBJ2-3	CASSELAGAADTQYF	TGCGCCAGCAGTGAACTAGCGGGGGCAGCAGATACGCAGTATTTT
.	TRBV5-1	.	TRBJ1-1	CASRPFQNTEAFF	TGCGCCAGCAGACCCTTTCAGAACACTGAAGCTTTCTTT
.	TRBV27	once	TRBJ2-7	CASSLYPPSGVSSYEQYF	TGTGCCAGCAGTTTATACCCCCCCTCAGGGGTGAGCTCCTACGAGCAGTACTTC
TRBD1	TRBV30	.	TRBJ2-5	CAWTVTGGNQETQYF	TGTGCCTGGACCGTGACAGGGGGGAACCAAGAGACCCAGTACTTC
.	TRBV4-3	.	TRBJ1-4	CASSQRGAAGQGEKLFF	TGCGCCAGCAGCCAAAGGGGGGCCGCGGGGCAGGGTGAAAAACTGTTTTTT
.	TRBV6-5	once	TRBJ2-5	CASSYSKPPRETQYF	TGTGCCAGCAGTTACTCGAAACCTCCCCGGGAGACCCAGTACTTC
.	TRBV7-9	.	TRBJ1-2	CASSSHPRDRRGYNYGYTF	TGTGCCAGCAGCTCCCACCCGAGGGACCGCAGGGGCTATAACTATGGCTACACCTTC
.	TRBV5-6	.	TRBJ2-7	CASSGSGTATYEQYF	TGTGCCAGCAGCGGATCCGGGACGGCAACCTACGAGCAGTACTTC
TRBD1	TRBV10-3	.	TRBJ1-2	CAISEGTGQTSNYGYTF	TGTGCCATCAGTGAGGGAACGGGACAGACCTCTAACTATGGCTACACCTTC
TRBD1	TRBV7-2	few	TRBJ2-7	CASSLALGQGSYEQYF	TGTGCCAGCAGCTTAGCTTTAGGACAGGGCTCCTACGAGCAGTACTTC
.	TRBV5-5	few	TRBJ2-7	CASSSHPGEQYF	TGTGCCAGCAGTTCCCATCCCGGCGAGCAGTACTTC
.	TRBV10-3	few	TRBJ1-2	CAISDEGDYGYTF	TGTGCCATCAGTGATGAAGGGGACTATGGCTACACCTTC
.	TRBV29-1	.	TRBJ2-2	CSADPGWAGELFF	TGCAGCGCCGACCCGGGATGGGCCGGGGAGCTGTTTTTT
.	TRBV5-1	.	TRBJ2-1	CASSLEARGIDEQFF	TGCGCCAGCAGCTTGGAGGCACGGGGGATTGATGAGCAGTTCTTC
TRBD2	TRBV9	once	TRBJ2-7	CASSVASGIDSYEQYF	TGTGCCAGCAGCGTAGCTAGCGGGATTGACTCCTACGAGCAGTACTTC
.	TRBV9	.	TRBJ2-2	CASSGRTPTTGELFF	TGTGCCAGCAGCGGAAGGACTCCCACGACCGGGGAGCTGTTTTTT
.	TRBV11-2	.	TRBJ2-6	CASSLYPGANVLTF	TGTGCCAGCAGTCTCTACCCCGGGGCCAACGTCCTGACTTTC
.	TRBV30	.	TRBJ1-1	CAWREAGDSRGF	TGTGCCTGGAGGGAAGCAGGGGATTCTAGGGGCTTT
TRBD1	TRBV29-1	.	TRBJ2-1	CSVGPGQRDRSYNEQFF	TGCAGCGTTGGCCCGGGACAGCGTGACCGCTCCTACAATGAGCAGTTCTTC
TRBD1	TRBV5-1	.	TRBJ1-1	CASSPGQGLMLTEAFF	TGCGCCAGCAGCCCGGGACAGGGCTTGATGTTGACTGAAGCTTTCTTT
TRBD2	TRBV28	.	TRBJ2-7	CASSSTSGRAYEQYF	TGTGCCAGCAGTTCCACTAGCGGGAGGGCCTACGAGCAGTACTTC
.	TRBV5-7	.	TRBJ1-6	CASSLNRGSSYNSPLHF	TGTGCCAGCAGCTTGAATCGCGGCAGCTCCTATAATTCACCCCTCCACTTT
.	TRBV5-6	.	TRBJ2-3	CASSSGGSWADTQYF	TGTGCCAGCAGCTCTGGTGGATCTTGGGCAGATACGCAGTATTTT
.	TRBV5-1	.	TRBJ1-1	CASSLVPGDTEAFF	TGCGCCAGCAGCTTGGTTCCTGGGGACACTGAAGCTTTCTTT
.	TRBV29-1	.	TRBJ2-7	CSVGTGHPYEQYF	TGCAGCGTTGGGACGGGACATCCATACGAGCAGTACTTC
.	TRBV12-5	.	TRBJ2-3	CASGLVTLRRDSGTDTQYF	TGTGCTAGTGGTTTGGTCACCCTGCGGAGGGATTCGGGGACAGATACGCAGTATTTT
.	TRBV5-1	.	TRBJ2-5	CASTFDQETQYF	TGCGCCAGCACATTTGACCAAGAGACCCAGTACTTC
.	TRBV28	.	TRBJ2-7	CASSLGATYEQYF	TGTGCCAGCAGCCTGGGCGCCACCTACGAGCAGTACTTC
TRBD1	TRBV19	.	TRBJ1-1	CASSVRGHTEAFF	TGTGCCAGTAGTGTGAGGGGGCACACTGAAGCTTTCTTT
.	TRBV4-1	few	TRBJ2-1	CASSQGVQGLDEFF	TGCGCCAGCAGCCAAGGGGTCCAGGGGTTGGATGAGTTCTTC
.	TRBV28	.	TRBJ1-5	CASRGRLSNQPQHF	TGTGCCAGCCGCGGACGTTTAAGCAATCAGCCCCAGCATTTT
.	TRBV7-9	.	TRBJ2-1	CASSLWIGWLAVYEQFF	TGTGCCAGCAGCTTATGGATAGGTTGGCTAGCAGTTTATGAGCAGTTCTTC
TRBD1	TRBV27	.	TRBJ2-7	CASSYTGGSGYEQYF	TGTGCCAGCAGTTATACAGGGGGTAGTGGTTACGAGCAGTACTTC
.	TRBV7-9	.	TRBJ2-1	CACASGAGVNNEQFF	TGTGCCTGCGCATCGGGGGCGGGAGTAAACAATGAGCAGTTCTTC
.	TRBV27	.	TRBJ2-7	CASSLQAGKGYEQYF	TGTGCCAGCAGTTTACAGGCAGGGAAGGGGTACGAGCAGTACTTC